This T cell receptor beta chain was recovered during a study of cytomegalovirus exposure and HLA in healthy donors. In the study overall: Earlier, almost 120 million unique TCR beta sequences were recovered from about 179 million T cells by an analysis.

The primer mix had 60 Vbeta and 13 Jbeta primers. Profiled with immunoSEQ multiplex PCR; TCRdb holds only in-frame clones, not every one. This sample contains 63,000 or so clones. The ends were cut back, 5 bases at V and 4 bases at J, with 17 bases in the middle. The CDR3 extends over 15 amino acids. Germline loops: CDR1 SGHVS, CDR2 FQNEAQ. Input material: PBMCs. The genes are TRBV7-8 and TRBJ1-1, with no clear D. The receptor was isolated from a boy aged 10-17 years in good health and CMV-seronegative. The CDR3 region is CASSPTRVLATEAFF. Written as DNA, the CDR3 is TGTGCCAGCAGCCCGACTAGAGTACTGGCCACTGAAGCTTTCTTT. Full variable domain (missing parts from reference TRBV7-8 and TRBJ1-1): GAGVSQSPRYKVAKRGQDVALRCDPISGHVSLFWYQQALGQGPEFLTYFQNEAQLDKSGLPSDRFFAERPEGSVSTLKIQRTQQEDSAVYLCASSPTRVLATEAFFGQGTRLTVV.